Listed below are T cell receptor beta chains from one sample, sequenced in a study of T cells in Graves' hyperthyroidism and ophthalmopathy. TCRdb re-derived calls from the multiplex PCR reads in MiXCR, one entry per CDR3 protein. Of around 290,000 distinct CDR3 sequences listed, about 17% are singletons. The source material was blood. These receptors were taken from a woman aged 60 to 75 with Graves' ophthalmopathy. Each CDR3 is given without its conserved first and last residue. D genes are given only for firm matches. Size values are once, few and many counts, or a class for expanded clones, and some rows have none.

.,TRBJ2-5,.,TRBV3-1,ASSQVKGPQETQY
many,TRBJ2-7,.,TRBV6-1,ASRLGQQLSYEQY
few,TRBJ2-2,TRBD2,TRBV30,ACRGGRARELF
few,TRBJ2-1,TRBD2,TRBV30,AWSVPGLASYNEQF
few,TRBJ2-3,TRBD1,TRBV6-1,ASSVPGQRTHGTQY
many,TRBJ1-3,.,TRBV4-1,ASSEALGNTIY
.,TRBJ2-3,TRBD2,TRBV19,ASSATASGKRVSDSGGPGDTQY
many,TRBJ2-3,.,TRBV5-1,ASSYRDTQY
few,TRBJ2-1,.,TRBV6-1,ASSRITGSDEQF
many,TRBJ2-7,TRBD1,TRBV6-1,ASSPGQGIGEQY
.,TRBJ2-3,.,TRBV6-1,ASMGGGPTFTDTQY
many,TRBJ2-5,.,TRBV7-7,ASSPAVYQETQY
.,TRBJ2-7,TRBD1,TRBV12-3/TRBV12-4,ASSFGTGIDEQY
many,TRBJ1-2,.,TRBV12-3/TRBV12-4,ASSLTPSGYT
.,TRBJ2-7,TRBD1,TRBV3-1,ASRRAGTGADEQY
few,TRBJ2-3,TRBD2,TRBV9,ASSPTGTSGTDTQY
many,TRBJ2-7,.,TRBV6-2/TRBV6-3,ASSYLGITYEQY
few,TRBJ2-5,TRBD1,TRBV6-1,ASSSPRTGGQETQY
many,TRBJ2-4,TRBD1,TRBV12-3/TRBV12-4,ASSGTGVAKNIQY
.,TRBJ2-3,.,TRBV19,ASSQGGDTQY
.,TRBJ2-3,TRBD2,TRBV5-1,ASATSGTSTDTQY
.,TRBJ2-7,TRBD2,TRBV7-2,ASSFRGAYEQY
few,TRBJ1-5,TRBD1,TRBV10-3,AIKATGYSNRPQH
.,TRBJ1-5,.,TRBV4-1,ASSQDAPGFGQPQH
few,TRBJ2-4,TRBD2,TRBV6-1,ASNPSGGIAKNIQY
many,TRBJ2-7,.,TRBV11-2,ASSTEGGYSYEQY
.,TRBJ1-1,.,TRBV12-3/TRBV12-4,ASNFKRGWTEAF
many,TRBJ1-1,.,TRBV3-1,ASSQETVNTEAF